What follows are 29 T cell receptor beta chains derived from one specimen sequenced in a study of blood T cell repertoires in COVID-19. The method was immunoSEQ multiplex PCR; TCRdb's version includes in-frame clones alone and lacks a portion of them. This sample has about 210,000 clones; approximately 89% occur once, and the top ten carry about 4.8%. Material for sequencing was peripheral blood. Every receptor here comes from a middle-aged woman with acute or convalescent COVID-19.

This clone appeared a single time. This sequence joins TRBV5-1 and TRBJ1-2; 7 bases match TRBD1. Looked up from germline, CDR1 is SGHRS and CDR2 is YFSETQ. V lost 2 bases and J lost 6; bases outside the gene matches: 4. The length of the CDR3 is 13 residues. The DNA for the CDR3 is TGCGCCAGCAGCTTTCGCGACAGGGATGGCTACACCTTC. Translated, it gives CASSFRDRDGYTF.

This clone has a single count. V gene TRBV6-1 combines with J gene TRBJ1-2; D possibly corresponds to TRBD1 (5 bases). V lost 0 bases, J lost 2 bases, and 7 bases lay in between. CDR1 MNHNS and CDR2 SASEGT come from the germline V gene. The CDR3 is 14 amino acids. The CDR3 bases are TGTGCCAGCAGTGAAGCGGGACTGAACTATGGCTACACCTTC. It codes for CASSEAGLNYGYTF.

The chain combines TRBV19 with TRBJ1-6; 7 nucleotides line up with TRBD1. CDR3 length: 13 residues. Germline trimming cut 6 bases from V and 7 bases from J; bases unmatched to any gene: 3. Germline CDR1 reads LNHDA; CDR2 reads SQIVND (reference sequence). The chain's CDR3 is CASRDRMNSPLHF. The CDR3 DNA is TGTGCCAGTAGGGACAGGATGAATTCACCCCTCCACTTT.

The V gene is TRBV10-2, the J gene TRBJ1-5; D not certain. Trimming removed 0 bases from V and 2 bases from J, with 8 bases in between. This CDR3 region has 15 residues. Germline V gives CDR1 WSHSY, CDR2 SAAADI. The CDR3 loop is CASSESHLGNQPQHF. DNA for the CDR3: TGCGCCAGCAGTGAGTCCCACTTAGGCAATCAGCCCCAGCATTTT.

This rearrangement joins TRBV5-1 to TRBJ2-5; D unclear. Germline V gene sequence: CDR1 SGHRS, CDR2 YFSETQ. V shed 0 bases and J shed 5 bases, with 14 bases lying between them. This CDR3 comprises 15 residues. The CDR3 DNA is TGCGCCAGCAGCTTGGTTAGTGCCCCCGGGGAGACCCAGTACTTC. Protein: CASSLVSAPGETQYF.

This chain connects TRBV6-5 to TRBJ1-1; D remains unclear. Germline CDR1 MNHEY, CDR2 SVGAGI. The CDR3 is 13 amino acids. Between the trimmed V and J ends, which lost 6 bases and 1 base, there was a span of 9 bases. CDR3 amino acids: CASSPGSNTEAFF. In DNA, the CDR3 is TGTGCCAGCAGCCCGGGATCGAACACTGAAGCTTTCTTT.

This CDR3 is CASSLDGTVQYF. CDR3 sequence (DNA): TGTGCCAGCAGCTTAGATGGTACAGTTCAGTACTTC. The chain links TRBV11-3 to TRBJ2-4; D is unresolved. The CDR3 runs 12 residues. Germline V gives CDR1 SGHNT, CDR2 YENEEA. V gave up 0 bases and J gave up 11 bases, with 8 bases separating them.

The V and J genes are TRBV6-6 and TRBJ1-2; 9 bases agree with TRBD1. The CDR3 is made up of 13 amino acids. CDR1 is MNHNY, CDR2 SVGAGI, per germline (reference sequence). The V and J ends lost 5 bases and 3 bases, in that order; junction bases with no gene match: 1. In DNA form, the CDR3 reads TGTGCCAGCAGTCGGGACAGGGACTATGGCTACACCTTC. Its protein product is CASSRDRDYGYTF.

The chain couples TRBV5-4 to TRBJ2-3; 8 bases line up with TRBD1. J gave up 2 bases and V 4 bases, and 3 bases lay outside the gene matches. The CDR3 consists of 14 residues. Germline V gives CDR1 SGHNT, CDR2 YYREEE (reference sequence). In DNA, the CDR3 is TGTGCCAGCAGCCTCCAGGGGGCCACAGATACGCAGTATTTT. Protein product: CASSLQGATDTQYF.

The rearrangement links TRBV6-5 to TRBJ2-7; a possible D gene is TRBD1 (6 bases). This CDR3 is built from 14 residues. V lost 6 bases and J lost 4, with 16 bases in between. Germline V gene data show CDR1 as MNHEY and CDR2 as SVGAGI. CDR3 in amino acids: CASSYQGTMYEQYV. CDR3 DNA: TGTGCCAGCAGCTATCAGGGGACAATGTACGAGCAGTACGTC.

This clone showed up just once. The genes are TRBV18 and TRBJ1-2; TRBD1 agrees at 11 bases. V lost 4 bases to trimming and J lost 3 bases; unmatched junction nucleotides: 4. CDR1 and CDR2 (germline): KGHSH, LQKENI. The CDR3 length is 15 residues. As DNA, the CDR3 is TGTGCCAGCTCACTCGGGACAGGGGGTGACTATGGCTACACCTTC. It encodes CASSLGTGGDYGYTF.

J is TRBJ2-6 and V is TRBV10-3, with 10 bases that match TRBD2. The V and J ends lost 0 bases and 4 bases, in that order; junction bases with no gene match: 9. The CDR3 is made up of 19 amino acids. Germline V gene data show CDR1 as ENHRY and CDR2 as SYGVKD. The CDR3 reads CAISESMGLATSGANVLTF. In DNA form, the CDR3 reads TGTGCCATCAGTGAGTCTATGGGACTAGCGACTTCGGGGGCCAACGTCCTGACTTTC.

The rearrangement uses TRBV3-1 (or the pseudogene TRBV3-2) and TRBJ2-7, with D tentatively TRBD1 (5 bases). Germline loops: CDR1 LGHDT, CDR2 YNNKEL (reference sequence). V was cut by 1 base and J by 3 bases, with 10 bases left in between. This CDR3 is built from 14 residues. CDR3: CASSQGVQDYEQYV. The CDR3 coding sequence is TGTGCCAGCAGCCAAGGGGTACAGGACTACGAGCAGTACGTC.

The V gene is TRBV29-1, the J gene TRBJ2-3; 7 nucleotides align to TRBD2. The CDR3 contains 14 residues. The V segment lost 6 bases and the J segment 2 bases; nucleotides outside the gene matches: 8. Germline CDR1 and CDR2: SQVTM and ANQGSEA. The CDR3 DNA follows: TGCAGCGTCCGGACTAGAAGACTCACAGATACGCAGTATTTT. It specifies CSVRTRRLTDTQYF.

V usage is TRBV4-1 and J usage is TRBJ1-6; unclear D gene. CDR1 MGHRA and CDR2 YSYEKL come from the germline V gene. The CDR3 runs to 16 residues. Trimming left V 0 bases short and J 7 bases short, with 13 bases between. CDR3 bases: TGCGCCAGCAGCCAAGACCCTCAACCTGGCAATTCACCCCTCCACTTT. This sequence encodes CASSQDPQPGNSPLHF.

The sample holds a few counts of this clone. This chain joins TRBV24-1 and TRBJ2-2, with D possibly TRBD1 on 6 matching bases. CDR3 length: 15 residues. The V end was cut by 3 bases, the J end by 6 bases, with 13 bases between. The germline gives CDR1 KGHDR, CDR2 SFDVKD. The CDR3 here is CATSDIQGRAGELFF. The DNA of the CDR3 is TGTGCCACCAGTGATATACAGGGCCGGGCCGGGGAGCTGTTTTTT.

This sequence joins TRBV10-3 and TRBJ2-3; 8 bases are shared with TRBD2. With 5 bases clipped from V and 8 bases from J, the junction kept 9 bases outside the gene matches. CDR3 length equals 14 residues. CDR1 and CDR2 from the germline V gene are ENHRY and SYGVKD. The CDR3 sequence is CAISYSGGPGTQYF. In nucleotides, the CDR3 is TGTGCCATCAGTTACAGCGGGGGACCTGGTACGCAGTATTTT.

The rearrangement joins TRBV6-1 to TRBJ1-2; 9 bases align to TRBD1. The V segment lost 1 base and the J segment 7 bases; nucleotides outside the gene matches: 7. CDR1 is MNHNS, CDR2 SASEGT, per germline. CDR3 length: 15 amino acids. This CDR3 is CASSEGTGGSVGYTF. In nucleotides, the CDR3 is TGTGCCAGCAGTGAAGGAACAGGGGGCTCCGTTGGCTACACCTTC.

The chain is built from TRBV9 and TRBJ2-3, with 10 bases matching TRBD1. V lost 2 bases and J lost 1; bases outside the gene matches: 7. CDR1 SGDLS and CDR2 YYNGEE come from the germline V gene. The CDR3 is 17 amino acids. CDR3 DNA sequence: TGTGCCAGCAGCGTGGGGACCGGGACAGGGGGCACAGATACGCAGTATTTT. As protein: CASSVGTGTGGTDTQYF.

The V call is TRBV27, the J call TRBJ1-2, with D hard to call. The CDR3 runs 14 residues. Germline V gene lookup returns CDR1 MNHEY and CDR2 SMNVEV (reference sequence). Trimming removed 5 bases from V and 8 bases from J, with 18 bases in between. The CDR3 loop reads CASSPSWGADGYTF. Written as DNA, the CDR3 is TGTGCCAGCAGTCCCTCGTGGGGAGCTGACGGCTACACCTTC.

The CDR3 is CASSLAGLAGGPGTDTQYF. The CDR3 DNA is TGCGCCAGCAGCTTGGCCGGACTAGCGGGGGGGCCAGGCACAGATACGCAGTATTTT. The chain couples TRBV5-1 to TRBJ2-3; 15 positions agree with TRBD2. J was trimmed by 1 base and V by 0 bases; bases with no gene match: 6. Germline CDR1 reads SGHRS; CDR2 reads YFSETQ. This CDR3 is 19 amino acids long.

V usage is TRBV6-2 or TRBV6-3 and J usage is TRBJ1-2; 8 bases match TRBD1. The CDR3 is 17 amino acids. The junction had 19 bases not matched to a gene; V was cut back by 5 bases and J by 8 bases. Germline CDR1 is MNHEY and CDR2 is SVGEGT. CDR3 protein: CASSLKQGGYVVGGYTF. In DNA form, the CDR3 reads TGTGCCAGCAGTCTCAAACAGGGGGGCTACGTCGTTGGCGGCTACACCTTC.

This chain joins TRBV7-2 and TRBJ1-2, with D perhaps TRBD1 (5 bases). Germline assignment: CDR1 SGHTA and CDR2 FQGNSA. V was cut by 5 bases and J by 6 bases, with 16 bases left in between. The CDR3 runs to 14 residues. This CDR3 reads CASSPLLGLDGYTF. CDR3 sequence (DNA): TGTGCCAGCAGCCCCCTTCTGGGGCTTGATGGCTACACCTTC.

The genes are TRBV2 and TRBJ1-3, with D unresolved. CDR1 and CDR2 from the germline V gene are SNHLY and FYNNEI. V dropped 7 bases and J dropped 4 bases, with 11 bases sitting between them. This CDR3 region has 13 residues. CDR3 amino acids: CASNLEIGNTIYF. For the CDR3, the DNA is TGTGCCAGCAACTTGGAGATCGGAAACACCATATATTTT.

The genes are TRBV7-2 and TRBJ1-5; TRBD1 aligns across 11 bases. V was pared by 2 bases and J by 3 bases, with 3 bases of the junction left unmatched. This CDR3 is built from 16 residues. The germline V gene has CDR1 SGHTA and CDR2 FQGNSA. The CDR3 DNA reads as TGTGCCAGCAGCTTACCGGGACAGGGGGACAATCAGCCCCAGCATTTT. Its translation is CASSLPGQGDNQPQHF.

This clone came up once. CDR3 in amino acids: CASSQYSRLGELFF. The DNA for the CDR3 is TGTGCCAGCAGCCAATATAGCAGATTGGGGGAGCTGTTTTTT. V usage is TRBV3-1 (or the pseudogene TRBV3-2) and J usage is TRBJ2-2; no reliable D call. Deletions cut 2 bases from V and 8 bases from J, with 12 bases between. This CDR3 has 14 amino acids. Germline-derived CDR1 and CDR2 are LGHDT and YNNKEL (reference sequence).

The chain employs TRBV27 and TRBJ2-5; D not certain. The CDR3 totals 14 residues. V shed 0 bases and J shed 5 bases, with 10 bases lying between them. Germline CDR1 and CDR2: MNHEY and SMNVEV (reference sequence). CDR3 in DNA: TGTGCCAGCAGTTTATCCCTTTACGGGGAGACCCAGTACTTC. Translation gives CASSLSLYGETQYF.

The rearrangement joins TRBV5-4 to TRBJ1-2; a possible D gene is TRBD1 (5 bases). Germline-derived CDR1 and CDR2 are SGHNT and YYREEE (reference sequence). This CDR3 region has 13 residues. The V gene lost 4 bases and the J gene lost 4 bases, with 11 bases spanning the gap. The CDR3 region is CASSLSGGYGYTF. CDR3 in DNA: TGTGCCAGCAGCCTGAGCGGGGGCTATGGCTACACCTTC.

The chain employs TRBV12-3 or TRBV12-4 and TRBJ1-2; TRBD1 is a possible D gene (5 bases). CDR3 length: 13 amino acids. The V end lost 5 bases, the J end lost 8 bases, and 15 bases lay between the germline ends. CDR3 in DNA: TGTGCCAGCAGTCCCCGGGGGGGAGGAGGCTACACCTTC. Amino acid sequence: CASSPRGGGGYTF.